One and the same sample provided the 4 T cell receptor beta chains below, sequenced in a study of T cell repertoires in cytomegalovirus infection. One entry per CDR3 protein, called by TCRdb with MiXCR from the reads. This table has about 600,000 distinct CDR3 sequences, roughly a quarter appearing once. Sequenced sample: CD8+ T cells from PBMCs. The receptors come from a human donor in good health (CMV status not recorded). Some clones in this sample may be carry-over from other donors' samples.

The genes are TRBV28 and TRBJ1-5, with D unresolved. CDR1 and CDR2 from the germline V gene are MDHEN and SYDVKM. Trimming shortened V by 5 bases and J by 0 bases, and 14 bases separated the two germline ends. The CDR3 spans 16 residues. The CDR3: CASSGSIGDSNQPQHF. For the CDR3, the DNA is TGTGCCAGCAGTGGCTCTATTGGGGATAGCAATCAGCCCCAGCATTTT.

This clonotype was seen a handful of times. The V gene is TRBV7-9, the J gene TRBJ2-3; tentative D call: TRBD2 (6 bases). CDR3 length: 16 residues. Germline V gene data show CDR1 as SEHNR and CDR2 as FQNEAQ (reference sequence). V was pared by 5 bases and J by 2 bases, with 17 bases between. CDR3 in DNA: TGTGCCAGCAGCCGTGCGGGGCAGCTCTTCACAGATACGCAGTATTTT. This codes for CASSRAGQLFTDTQYF.

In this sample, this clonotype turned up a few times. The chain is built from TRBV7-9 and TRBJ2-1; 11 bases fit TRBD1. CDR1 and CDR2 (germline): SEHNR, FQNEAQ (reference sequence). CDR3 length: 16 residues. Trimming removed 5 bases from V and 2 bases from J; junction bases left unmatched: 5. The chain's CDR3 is CASSPRTGGPYNEQFF. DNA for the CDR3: TGTGCCAGCAGCCCAAGGACAGGGGGCCCCTACAATGAGCAGTTCTTC.

The CDR3 bases are TGTGCCAGCAGAGGACAGGGGGGGGAGACCCAGTACTTC. Translating it yields CASRGQGGETQYF. V gene TRBV7-6 combines with J gene TRBJ2-5, with TRBD1 matching over 10 bases. The V gene's germline CDR1 is SGHVS and CDR2 FNYEAQ. V was pared by 6 bases and J by 5 bases, with 3 bases of the junction left unmatched. The CDR3 contains 13 residues.